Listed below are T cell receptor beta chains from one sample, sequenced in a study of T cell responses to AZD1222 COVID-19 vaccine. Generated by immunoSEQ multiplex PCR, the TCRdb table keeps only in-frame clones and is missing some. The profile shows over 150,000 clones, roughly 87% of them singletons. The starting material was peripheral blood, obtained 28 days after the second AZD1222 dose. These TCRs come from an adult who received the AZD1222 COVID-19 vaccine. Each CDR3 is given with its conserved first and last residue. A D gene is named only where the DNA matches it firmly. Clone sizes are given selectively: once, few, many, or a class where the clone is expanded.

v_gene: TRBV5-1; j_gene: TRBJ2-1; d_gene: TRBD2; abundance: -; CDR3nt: TGCGCCAGCGGCAAGCGTCAGGGACTATTGTACAATGAGCAGTTCTTC; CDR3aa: CASGKRQGLLYNEQFF
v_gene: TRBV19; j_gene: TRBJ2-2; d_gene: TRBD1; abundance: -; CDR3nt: TGTGCCAGTAGTATTTTACAGGGGACCGGGGAGCTGTTTTTT; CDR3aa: CASSILQGTGELFF
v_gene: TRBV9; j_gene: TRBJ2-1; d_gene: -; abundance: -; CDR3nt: TGTGCCAGCAGCACAATCCCAGACCCTTCCTACAATGAGCAGTTCTTC; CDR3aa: CASSTIPDPSYNEQFF
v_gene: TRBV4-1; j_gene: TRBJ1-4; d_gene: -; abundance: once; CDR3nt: TGCGCCAGCAGCCTTACCGAGGGGGAAAAACTGTTTTTT; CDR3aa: CASSLTEGEKLFF
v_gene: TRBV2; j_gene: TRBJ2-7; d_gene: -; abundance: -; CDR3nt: TGTGCCAGCAGTCTCGCCTACGAGCAGTACTTC; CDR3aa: CASSLAYEQYF
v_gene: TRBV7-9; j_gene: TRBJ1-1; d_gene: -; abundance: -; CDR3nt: TGTGCCAGCAGCCAGGGGAACACTGAAGCTTTCTTT; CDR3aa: CASSQGNTEAFF
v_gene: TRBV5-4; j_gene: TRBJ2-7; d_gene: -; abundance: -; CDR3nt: TGTGCCAGCAATAATAACGGGGTCCCCTACGAGCAGTACTTC; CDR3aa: CASNNNGVPYEQYF
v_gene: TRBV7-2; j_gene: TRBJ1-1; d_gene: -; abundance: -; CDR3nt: TGTGCCAGCAGCCCACAACTGAGTGAAGCTTTCTTT; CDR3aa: CASSPQLSEAFF
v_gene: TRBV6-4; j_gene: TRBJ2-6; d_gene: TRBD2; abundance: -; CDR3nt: TGTGCCAGCAGTGACTCTGGGGGGGGTCCTTCTGGGGCCAACGTCCTGACTTTC; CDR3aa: CASSDSGGGPSGANVLTF
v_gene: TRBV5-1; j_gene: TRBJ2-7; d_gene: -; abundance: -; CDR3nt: TGCGCCAGCAGCTTGGGGGTCTCTGTCGAGCAGTACTTC; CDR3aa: CASSLGVSVEQYF
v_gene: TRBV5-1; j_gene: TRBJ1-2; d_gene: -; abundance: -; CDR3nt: TGCGCCAGCAGCTTGCCCGGCGATACCTATGGCTACACCTTC; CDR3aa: CASSLPGDTYGYTF
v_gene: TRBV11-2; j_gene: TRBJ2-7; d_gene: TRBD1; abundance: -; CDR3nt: TGTGCCAGCAGCTTAGGCGCAGGGGGCTACGAGCAGTACTTC; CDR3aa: CASSLGAGGYEQYF
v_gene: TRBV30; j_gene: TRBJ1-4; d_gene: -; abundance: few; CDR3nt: TGTGCCTGGAGTCCCCGGTGGGGGAACGGCGAAAAACTGTTTTTT; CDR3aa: CAWSPRWGNGEKLFF
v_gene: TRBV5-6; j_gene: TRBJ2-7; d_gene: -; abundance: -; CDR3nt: TGTGCCAGCAGCGCCCCTGGACGGACCTACGAGCAGTACTTC; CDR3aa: CASSAPGRTYEQYF
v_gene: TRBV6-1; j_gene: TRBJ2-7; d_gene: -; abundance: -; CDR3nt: TGTGCCAGCAGTGAATGGGAGAGGGGCGGCTACGAGCAGTACTTC; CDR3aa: CASSEWERGGYEQYF
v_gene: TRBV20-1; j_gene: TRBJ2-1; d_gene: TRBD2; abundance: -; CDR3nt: TGCAGTGCTAGTGGGCCGGGGATAGCGGGGGCGTACCCGTCCGGTGGCTCCTACAATGAGCAGTTCTTC; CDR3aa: CSASGPGIAGAYPSGGSYNEQFF
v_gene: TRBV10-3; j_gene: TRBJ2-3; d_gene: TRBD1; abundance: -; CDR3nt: TGTGCCGAACAGGGGGCTCTCACAGATACGCAGTATTTT; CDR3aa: CAEQGALTDTQYF
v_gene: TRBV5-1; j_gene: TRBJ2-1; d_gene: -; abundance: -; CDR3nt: TGCGCCAGCAGCGTCGCTCCTTACAATGAGCAGTTCTTC; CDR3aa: CASSVAPYNEQFF
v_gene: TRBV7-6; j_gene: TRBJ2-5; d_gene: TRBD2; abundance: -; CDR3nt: TGTGCCAGCAGCCCCCTCCAGCGGGGGGGCCAGGAGACCCAGTACTTC; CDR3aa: CASSPLQRGGQETQYF
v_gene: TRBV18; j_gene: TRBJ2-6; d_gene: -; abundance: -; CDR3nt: TGTGCCAGCGGACAGTTTTCCTCTGGGGCCAACGTCCTGACTTTC; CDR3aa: CASGQFSSGANVLTF
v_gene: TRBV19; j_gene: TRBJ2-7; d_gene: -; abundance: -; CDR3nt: TGTGCCAGTAGTATAGGGGAGGTCACCTACGAGCAGTACTTC; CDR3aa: CASSIGEVTYEQYF
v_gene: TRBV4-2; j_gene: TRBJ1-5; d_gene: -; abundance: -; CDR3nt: TGTGCCAGCAGCCAAGAAGAGACAGCTCCATTTCAGCCCCAGCATTTT; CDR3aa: CASSQEETAPFQPQHF
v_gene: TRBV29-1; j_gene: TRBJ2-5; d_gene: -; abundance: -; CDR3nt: TGCAGCGTTGAAGATCTTGAGGACACGGAGACCCAGTACTTC; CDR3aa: CSVEDLEDTETQYF
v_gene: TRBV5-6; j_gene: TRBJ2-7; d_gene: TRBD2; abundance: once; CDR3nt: TGTGCCAGCAGGGGGGAGGGTACGCAGTACTTC; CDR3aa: CASRGEGTQYF
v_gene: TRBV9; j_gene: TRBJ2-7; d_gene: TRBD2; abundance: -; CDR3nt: TGTGCCAGCAGCGTAGATCTAGCGGGGAGGCACGAGCAGTACTTC; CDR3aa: CASSVDLAGRHEQYF
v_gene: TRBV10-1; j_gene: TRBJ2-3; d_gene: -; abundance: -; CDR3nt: TGCGCCAGCAGTGAGTCATTCGGCGATACGCAGTATTTT; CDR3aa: CASSESFGDTQYF
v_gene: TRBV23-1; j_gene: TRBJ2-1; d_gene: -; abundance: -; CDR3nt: TGCGCCAGCAGTCAAGTGACAGCGGATGAGCAGTTCTTC; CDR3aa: CASSQVTADEQFF
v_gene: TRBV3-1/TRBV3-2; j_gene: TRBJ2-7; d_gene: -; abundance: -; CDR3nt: TGTGCCAGCAGCCAAGATAGGGGGGGACTTCAAGACTTC; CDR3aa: CASSQDRGGLQDF